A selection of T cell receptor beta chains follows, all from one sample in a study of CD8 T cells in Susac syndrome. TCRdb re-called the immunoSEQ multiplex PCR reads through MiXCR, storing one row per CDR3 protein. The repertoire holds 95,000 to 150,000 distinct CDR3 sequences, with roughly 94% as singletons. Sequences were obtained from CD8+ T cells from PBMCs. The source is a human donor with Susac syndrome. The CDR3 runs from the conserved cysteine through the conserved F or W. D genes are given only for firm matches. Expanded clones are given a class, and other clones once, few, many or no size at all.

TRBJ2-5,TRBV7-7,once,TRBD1,CASSKRDRGLETQYF,TGTGCTAGCAGCAAGCGGGACAGGGGTTTGGAGACCCAGTACTTC
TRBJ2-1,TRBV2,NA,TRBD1,CASSDSGTGGYNEQFF,TGTGCCAGCAGTGATAGTGGGACAGGGGGGTACAATGAGCAGTTCTTC
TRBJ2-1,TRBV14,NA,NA,CASSHRDLSPYNEQFF,TGTGCCAGCAGCCACAGGGACCTTTCCCCCTACAATGAGCAGTTCTTC
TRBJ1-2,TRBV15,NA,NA,CATSRGQTGYGYTF,TGTGCCACCAGCAGAGGGCAAACAGGTTATGGCTACACCTTC
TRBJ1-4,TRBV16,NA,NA,CASSPALGREKLFF,TGTGCCAGCAGCCCCGCTCTGGGACGGGAAAAACTGTTTTTT
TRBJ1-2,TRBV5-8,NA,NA,CASSSMDTYGYTF,TGTGCCAGCAGCTCGATGGACACTTATGGCTACACCTTC
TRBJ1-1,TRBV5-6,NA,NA,CASSLRGSGTEAFF,TGTGCCAGCAGCTTGAGGGGATCCGGCACTGAAGCTTTCTTT
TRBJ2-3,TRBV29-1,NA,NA,CSVEVREDTQYF,TGCAGCGTTGAAGTCCGGGAAGATACGCAGTATTTT
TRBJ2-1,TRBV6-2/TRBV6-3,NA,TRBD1,CASSRQGAYNEQFF,TGTGCCAGCAGCCGACAGGGAGCCTACAATGAGCAGTTCTTC
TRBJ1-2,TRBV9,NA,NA,CASSVAPVLGNYGYTF,TGTGCCAGCAGCGTAGCTCCAGTACTTGGGAACTATGGCTACACCTTC
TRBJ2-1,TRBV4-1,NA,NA,CASSSYLDNEQFF,TGCGCCAGCAGCTCGTACCTAGACAATGAGCAGTTCTTC
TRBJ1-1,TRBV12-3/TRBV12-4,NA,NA,CASSPSGTEAFF,TGTGCCAGCAGCCCCTCGGGGACTGAAGCTTTCTTT
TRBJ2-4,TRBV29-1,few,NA,CSVLGHGKNIQYF,TGCAGCGTCCTCGGACATGGCAAAAACATTCAGTACTTC
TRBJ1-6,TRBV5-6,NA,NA,CASSLAGAHSPLHF,TGTGCCAGCAGCTTGGCAGGGGCGCATTCACCCCTCCACTTT
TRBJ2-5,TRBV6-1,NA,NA,CASNGAPETQYF,TGTGCCAGCAATGGGGCGCCGGAGACCCAGTACTTC
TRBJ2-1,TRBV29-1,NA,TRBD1,CSAETGSNNEQFF,TGCAGCGCGGAGACAGGGTCCAACAATGAGCAGTTCTTC
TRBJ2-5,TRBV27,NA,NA,CASEDDETQYF,TGTGCCAGCGAGGACGATGAGACCCAGTACTTC
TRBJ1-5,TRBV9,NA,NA,CASSVETGSNQPQHF,TGTGCCAGCAGCGTAGAAACAGGGAGCAATCAGCCCCAGCATTTT
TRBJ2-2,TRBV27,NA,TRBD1,CASSRLTGSGELFF,TGTGCCAGCAGTCGATTGACAGGGTCCGGGGAGCTGTTTTTT
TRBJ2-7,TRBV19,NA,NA,CASSVQGPNPYEQYF,TGTGCCAGTAGTGTACAGGGTCCCAACCCCTACGAGCAGTACTTC
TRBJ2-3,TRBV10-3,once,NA,CAIGRGLTDTQYF,TGTGCCATCGGTCGGGGCCTCACAGATACGCAGTATTTT
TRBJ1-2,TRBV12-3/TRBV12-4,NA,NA,CASSASDGYTF,TGTGCCAGCAGTGCTAGTGATGGCTACACCTTC
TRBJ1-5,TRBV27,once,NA,CASSPRESSNQPQHF,TGTGCCAGCAGCCCCCGTGAGAGTAGCAATCAGCCCCAGCATTTT
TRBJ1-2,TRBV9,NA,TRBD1,CASSVGTGGSYGYTF,TGTGCCAGCAGCGTCGGGACAGGGGGCAGCTATGGCTACACCTTC
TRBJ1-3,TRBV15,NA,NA,CATSSARTDSGNTIYF,TGTGCCACCAGCAGCGCTCGGACAGACTCTGGAAACACCATATATTTT
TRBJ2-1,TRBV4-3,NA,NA,CASSQRVGGVTHEQFF,TGCGCCAGCAGCCAAAGGGTAGGGGGGGTTACCCATGAGCAGTTCTTC
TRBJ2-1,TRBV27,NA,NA,CASSLRLPAASLDNEQFF,TGTGCCAGCAGTTTAAGGTTACCGGCAGCCTCCCTGGACAATGAGCAGTTCTTC
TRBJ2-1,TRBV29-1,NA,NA,CSVEREWNEQFF,TGCAGCGTAGAACGGGAATGGAATGAGCAGTTCTTC
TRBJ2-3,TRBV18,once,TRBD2,CASSPSSGGAGLDTQYF,TGTGCCAGCTCACCGTCTAGCGGGGGGGCCGGGTTAGATACGCAGTATTTT
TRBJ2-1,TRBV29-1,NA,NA,CSVGYEQFF,TGCAGCGTTGGATATGAGCAGTTCTTC
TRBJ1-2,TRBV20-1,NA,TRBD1,CSARDASGTGIFYGYTF,TGCAGTGCTAGAGATGCCTCCGGGACAGGGATTTTCTATGGCTACACCTTC
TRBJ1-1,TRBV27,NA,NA,CASIGGTEAFF,TGTGCCAGCATTGGGGGCACTGAAGCTTTCTTT
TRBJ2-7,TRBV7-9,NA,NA,CASSTRTDSYEQYF,TGTGCCAGCAGCACGCGGACAGACTCCTACGAGCAGTACTTC
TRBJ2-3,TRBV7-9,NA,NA,CASSLAFTDTQYF,TGTGCCAGCAGCTTGGCCTTTACAGATACGCAGTATTTT
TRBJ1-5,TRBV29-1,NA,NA,CSVAGRDGDQPQHF,TGCAGCGTCGCGGGCCGGGACGGGGATCAGCCCCAGCATTTT
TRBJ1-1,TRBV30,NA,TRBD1,CAWTGTGGWNTEAFF,TGTGCCTGGACCGGGACAGGGGGCTGGAACACTGAAGCTTTCTTT
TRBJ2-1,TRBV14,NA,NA,CASSQQGRSYNEQFF,TGTGCCAGCAGCCAACAGGGGCGCTCCTACAATGAGCAGTTCTTC